Listed here are 28 T cell receptor beta chains from one sample, sequenced in a study of blood T cells in healthy people across ages (dated by TCRdb to about 2015). The library was made by 5' RACE. The instrument given in TCRdb is Illumina HiSeq 2500. A second PCR of roughly 6 to 11 cycles was run with a J-beta primer mix and a sample-barcoded 5' primer. The public sequencing data were trimmed at Q25 with fastp and processed into clonotypes with MiXCR by TCRdb, which kept only in-frame beta chains. A single entry per CDR3 protein holds the most common genes and DNA from its merged rows. The sample records 1.5 million or so distinct CDR3 sequences, 35% to 45% of which are singletons. The ten largest make up about 4% of the sample. Sequencing used blood. Source of these receptors: a woman younger than 35 in good health.

The V call is TRBV12-3 or TRBV12-4, the J call TRBJ1-5; perhaps TRBD1 as D (5 bases). This CDR3 has 14 amino acids. V lost 6 bases to trimming and J lost 1 base, with 10 bases between them. The CDR3 loop reads CASSTGASNQPQHF. The CDR3 DNA reads as TGTGCCAGCAGCACCGGGGCGAGCAATCAGCCCCAGCATTTT.

This clonotype was counted a few times. This chain links TRBV25-1 with TRBJ2-7; D is possibly TRBD1 (6 bases). CDR3 size: 16 residues. V lost 7 bases and J 5 bases, leaving 24 bases between the germline ends. Germline V gene lookup returns CDR1 MGHDK and CDR2 SYGVNS. The CDR3 DNA reads TGTGCCAGCAAAGATACCGGACGGGGACGACAGGACGAGCAGTACTTC. Amino acid sequence: CASKDTGRGRQDEQYF.

Only a few counts were recorded for this clonotype. This CDR3 is CASSQGSGRSNTEAFF. CDR3 coding DNA: TGCGCCAGCAGCCAAGGTTCAGGACGTTCGAACACTGAAGCTTTCTTT. J is TRBJ1-1 and V is TRBV4-1, with no clear D. V lost 1 base and J 1 base, leaving 13 bases between the germline ends. The CDR3 covers 16 residues. The germline V gene has CDR1 MGHRA and CDR2 YSYEKL.

This clonotype occurred a few times. V and J are TRBV7-9 and TRBJ1-6; D remains unclear. The CDR3 spans 15 residues. CDR1 and CDR2 (germline): SEHNR, FQNEAQ (reference sequence). The ends were cut back, 1 base at V and 4 bases at J, with 8 bases in the middle. This chain's CDR3 is CASSLERVYNSPLHF. CDR3 sequence (DNA): TGTGCCAGCAGCTTAGAACGTGTGTATAATTCACCCCTCCACTTT.

This clonotype came up a few times. At one end the junction does not follow the germline gene, possibly because of a read error. This chain links TRBV20-1 with TRBJ2-7; possibly TRBD2 for D (5 bases). The germline gives CDR1 DFQATT, CDR2 SNEGSKA (reference sequence). The CDR3 consists of 12 residues. The CDR3, as DNA: TGCAGTGGGACTTCCAGCTCCTACGGGCAGTACTTC. This sequence encodes CSGTSSSYGQYF.

The rearrangement joins TRBV7-2 to TRBJ2-3, with D unclear. The V gene lost 5 bases and the J gene lost 7 bases, with 22 bases spanning the gap. This CDR3 has 16 amino acids. The germline CDR1 and CDR2 sequences are SGHTA and FQGNSA. CDR3 nucleotide sequence: TGTGCCAGCAGCCACGGGCCGTCCGGGCAGCCTTATACGCAGTATTTT. Protein: CASSHGPSGQPYTQYF.

The chain has TRBV6-2 or TRBV6-3 and TRBJ2-1; TRBD1 agrees at 8 bases. With 8 bases clipped from V and 10 bases from J, the junction kept 22 bases outside the gene matches. The CDR3 contains 17 residues. The germline gives CDR1 MNHEY, CDR2 SVGEGT. In DNA, the CDR3 is TGTGCCAGCCTTCCCGGGGACAGGAGTTTGTACGCCTACGAGCAGTTCTTC. This translates into CASLPGDRSLYAYEQFF.

The chain has TRBV5-1 and TRBJ2-7; no clear D. The germline V gene has CDR1 SGHRS and CDR2 YFSETQ. V shed 5 bases and J shed 7 bases, with 22 bases lying between them. The CDR3 sequence is 15 residues long. In DNA form, the CDR3 reads TGCGCCAGCAGGGCCCGAGGTTCCTCCTACAATGAGCAGTACTTC. Protein product: CASRARGSSYNEQYF.

This chain uses TRBV21-1 with TRBJ2-7; the D call in the table, TRBD1, was not verified against the DNA. TRBV21-1 is a listed pseudogene. CDR3 length: 12 amino acids. The CDR3 DNA follows: TGTGTCAGCACCCGGGGAAGGGAGACCCGGTACTTC. Translated, it gives CVSTRGRETRYF.

The chain joins TRBV5-1 to TRBJ2-1; the D is unclear. V lost 0 bases and J lost 10, with 8 bases in between. Per the germline V gene, CDR1 is SGHRS and CDR2 is YFSETQ. This CDR3 spans 12 amino acids. Written as DNA, the CDR3 is TGCGCCAGCAGCTTGGTCCCCCTGGAGCAGTTCTTC. This translates into CASSLVPLEQFF.

With regard to this clonotype: Mismatch with germline at one junction end may stem from a read error. V is TRBV5-1 and J is TRBJ2-7, with 9 bases matching TRBD2. Germline CDR1 SGHRS, CDR2 YFSETQ. CDR3 size: 16 residues. This chain's CDR3 is CDSSLGVGGGAYEQYF. CDR3 DNA sequence: TGCGACAGCAGCTTGGGGGTCGGCGGGGGGGCCTACGAGCAGTACTTC.

A word on this clonotype: This may be a read error, as it is one base from a much larger clone. The chain joins TRBV7-9 to TRBJ2-1; 10 nucleotides match TRBD2. This CDR3 has 16 residues. Germline V gene sequence: CDR1 SEHNR, CDR2 FQNEAQ (reference sequence). In nucleotides, the CDR3 is TGTGCCAGCAGCTTAGCGATCAGGACTAGCGGAAATGAGAAGTTCTTC. As protein: CASSLAIRTSGNEKFF.

The chain employs TRBV7-9 and TRBJ2-7; D not resolved. The CDR3 extends over 13 amino acids. Germline CDR1 is SEHNR and CDR2 is FQNEAQ (reference sequence). V was clipped by 3 bases and J by 3 bases, with 9 bases between them. The DNA of the CDR3 is TGTGCCAGCAGCTTCCGAGTAGGCTACGAGCAGTACTTC. Translation gives CASSFRVGYEQYF.

The chain recombines TRBV4-3 with TRBJ2-7; TRBD1 matches 7 bases. CDR1 LGHNA and CDR2 YSLEER come from the germline V gene. With 0 bases clipped from V and 3 bases from J, the junction kept 8 bases outside the gene matches. This CDR3 spans 16 amino acids. The CDR3 reads CASSQDVGDSFYEQYF. The CDR3, as DNA: TGCGCCAGCAGCCAAGATGTTGGGGACAGCTTCTACGAGCAGTACTTC.

This rearrangement joins TRBV7-6 to TRBJ2-2, with D perhaps TRBD2 (6 bases). This CDR3 is 18 amino acids long. The germline V and J ends were trimmed by 2 bases and 2 bases, with 18 bases remaining between them. Germline V lookup: CDR1 SGHVS, CDR2 FNYEAQ. This CDR3 is CASSLSHDGGSNTGELFF. As DNA, the CDR3 is TGTGCCAGCAGCTTAAGCCATGACGGGGGATCAAACACCGGGGAGCTGTTTTTT.

The rearrangement joins TRBV6-2 or TRBV6-3 to TRBJ2-4; D might be TRBD2 (6 bases). The DNA end favors TRBJ2-7, so the J call may be wrong. This CDR3 is 15 amino acids long. CDR1 and CDR2 from the germline V gene are MNHEY and SVGEGT. The CDR3 spells CASSGDRDLNYEQYF. The CDR3 coding sequence is TGTGCCAGCAGTGGGGACCGGGACTTAAACTACGAGCAGTACTTC.

The J gene is TRBJ1-2, the V gene TRBV5-1; TRBD1 might be the D (5 bases). Between the trimmed V and J ends, which lost 0 bases and 6 bases, there was a span of 12 bases. This CDR3 has 14 residues. Germline lookup yields CDR1 SGHRS and CDR2 YFSETQ. CDR3 in DNA: TGCGCCAGCAGCTTGGTGCCCTCGGGGGATGGCTACACCTTC. Its protein product is CASSLVPSGDGYTF.

The chain joins TRBV20-1 to TRBJ1-2; D is possibly TRBD1 (6 bases). In germline, CDR1 is DFQATT, CDR2 SNEGSKA (reference sequence). The CDR3 length is 18 residues. The V and J ends lost 1 base and 0 bases respectively, with 21 bases between them. The CDR3 reads CSARAYRQDILANYGYTF. The CDR3 nucleotides read TGCAGTGCTAGAGCCTATAGACAGGACATCCTAGCTAACTATGGCTACACCTTC.

The DNA for the CDR3 is TGTGCCAGCAGTACGGAGGTTGGCACTGAAGCTTTCTTT. As protein: CASSTEVGTEAFF. The J gene is TRBJ1-1, the V gene TRBV2, with D uncertain. Trimming cost V 5 bases and J 4 bases, with 11 bases left between them. The CDR3 covers 13 residues. CDR1 is SNHLY, CDR2 FYNNEI, per germline. The full variable domain, with the rest looked up from reference TRBV2 and TRBJ1-1, is EPEVTQTPSHQVTQMGQEVILRCVPISNHLYFYWYRQILGQKVEFLVSFYNNEISEKSEIFDDQFSVERPDGSNFTLKIRSTKLEDSAMYFCASSTEVGTEAFFGQGTRLTVV.

The V call is TRBV4-1, the J call TRBJ2-7; no reliable D call. Germline loops: CDR1 MGHRA, CDR2 YSYEKL. V lost 1 base to trimming and J lost 3 bases, with 7 bases between them. This CDR3 is 13 amino acids long. CDR3 in DNA: TGCGCCAGCAGCCAAGGACAATACTACGAGCAGTACTTC. Amino acids: CASSQGQYYEQYF.

This sequence joins TRBV4-1 and TRBJ2-5; tentative D call: TRBD2 (5 bases). With the DNA end fitting TRBJ2-7 better, the J assignment may be wrong. This CDR3 has 16 residues. Germline CDR1 reads MGHRA; CDR2 reads YSYEKL. CDR3 nucleotides: TGCGCCAGCAGCCAAGTCGGTGGGCTGGGAGTAAACGAGCAGTACTTC. Protein product: CASSQVGGLGVNEQYF.

This clonotype was detected only once. The chain joins TRBV4-1 to TRBJ2-5; D gene unclear. CDR1 and CDR2 from the germline V gene are MGHRA and YSYEKL. The V end was cut by 1 base, the J end by 11 bases, with 17 bases between. The CDR3 totals 14 residues. Here the CDR3 DNA reads TGCGCCAGCAGCCAAGCTCCCCAGAACAATGAGCAGTACTTC. Protein product: CASSQAPQNNEQYF.

The DNA of the CDR3 is TGCAGCGTTGTAGGTCCGACGGATTACGAGCAGTACTTC. Its protein product is CSVVGPTDYEQYF. The rearrangement joins TRBV29-1 to TRBJ2-5, with D uncertain. The DNA end lines up better with TRBJ2-7; the J call may be wrong. Germline V gene data show CDR1 as SQVTM and CDR2 as ANQGSEA. CDR3 length: 13 residues.

The CDR3 region has the DNA TGTGCCAGCAGCCAGCTCACGGACAGCAATTCACCCCTCCACTTT. It codes for CASSQLTDSNSPLHF. V and J are TRBV3-1 and TRBJ1-6; D may be TRBD1 (6 bases). The CDR3 is made up of 15 amino acids. V shed 3 bases and J shed 7 bases, with 13 bases lying between them. Germline V lookup: CDR1 LGHDT, CDR2 YNNKEL (reference sequence).

This clonotype was detected only a few times. The chain employs TRBV20-1 and TRBJ1-5, with no clear D. The germline gives CDR1 DFQATT, CDR2 SNEGSKA (reference sequence). The V end was cut by 7 bases, the J end by 9 bases, with 19 bases between. The CDR3 loop spans 13 amino acids. The CDR3 coding sequence is TGCAGTGGTCCGGGCCCAACAAATTGGCCCCAGCATTTT. It encodes CSGPGPTNWPQHF.

The chain employs TRBV6-2 or TRBV6-3 and TRBJ2-4; D uncertain. TRBJ2-7 explains the end of the DNA better; the J call may be wrong. Per germline, CDR1 MNHEY and CDR2 SVGEGT. This CDR3 has 16 amino acids. The CDR3 spells CASSLAPWAALYEQYF. CDR3 coding DNA: TGTGCCAGCAGTTTGGCTCCATGGGCCGCGCTCTACGAGCAGTACTTC.

For this clonotype: Germline is not matched at one junction end, which may reflect a read error. J is TRBJ1-6 and V is TRBV27; 9 bases align to TRBD1. CDR1 MNHEY and CDR2 SMNVEV come from the germline V gene (reference sequence). This CDR3 is 14 amino acids long. Written as DNA, the CDR3 is TGTGCCAGCAGTCCAGGACAGGGGACCTCACCCCCCCACTTT. Translated, it gives CASSPGQGTSPPHF.

The chain combines TRBV11-2 with TRBJ2-5; D may correspond to TRBD1 or TRBD2 (5 bases each). V lost 5 bases to trimming and J lost 14 bases, with 27 bases between them. The CDR3 consists of 15 residues. CDR1 is SGHAT and CDR2 is FQNNGV in the germline V gene. CDR3 coding DNA: TGTGCCAGCAGCCGGGGACCACCTCTATCCTACGAGCAATACTTC. This gives the protein CASSRGPPLSYEQYF.